This T cell receptor (beta chain) was found in a study of blood T cell repertoires in COVID-19. In germline, CDR1 is KGHSY, CDR2 FQNENV. This CDR3 comprises 15 residues. V gave up 4 bases and J gave up 0 bases, with 7 bases separating them. This clone was picked up a small number of times. Some clones are missing from TCRdb's copy, which holds only in-frame ones; the method was immunoSEQ multiplex PCR. This sample has 310,000 or so clones, with approximately 90% found just once. The chain employs TRBV16 and TRBJ2-6, with D unresolved. Sequenced input: PBMCs or T cells enriched from blood (not recorded which). The clonotype comes from a woman between 25 and 40 years old who had recovered from COVID-19. CDR3 in DNA: TGTGCCAGCAGCCCTACTAACTCTGGGGCCAACGTCCTGACTTTC. Amino acid sequence: CASSPTNSGANVLTF. Using reference TRBV16 and TRBJ2-6 for the parts outside the CDR3, the full variable domain is GEEVAQTPKHLVRGEGQKAKLYCAPIKGHSYVFWYQQVLKNEFKFLISFQNENVFDETGMPKERFSAKCLPNSPCSLEIQATKLEDSAVYFCASSPTNSGANVLTFGAGSRLTVL.